This note documents a single T cell receptor beta chain sequence. Its antigen is not identified. These data come from a study of T cell responses to AZD1222 COVID-19 vaccine. Assay: immunoSEQ multiplex PCR; the TCRdb copy retains only in-frame clones and omits some. Counted here are roughly 120,000 clones, about 90% occurring once; the ten biggest clones make up around 9.4%. Germline CDR1 SGDLS, CDR2 YYNGEE. V shed 4 bases, J shed 0 bases, and the junction held 6 bases outside the gene matches. This CDR3 region has 16 residues. Findings and limits, study-wide: After the peak T cell response, and only then, were repertoires sampled. Donors skewed white British and female; clonal diversity was possibly underestimated.

This rearrangement joins TRBV9 to TRBJ2-7, with 11 bases lining up with TRBD2. The material sequenced was peripheral blood, taken on day 0 of AZD1222 vaccination. This clonotype originated in an adult in good health. CDR3 nucleotides: TGTGCCAGCAGCCATCCGACTAGCGGGACCTCCTACGAGCAGTACTTC. Its translation: CASSHPTSGTSYEQYF. The entire variable domain, with the rest obtained from reference TRBV9 and TRBJ2-7, is as follows: DSGVTQTPKHLITATGQRVTLRCSPRSGDLSVYWYQQSLDQGLQFLIQYYNGEERAKGNILERFSAQQFPDLHSELNLSSLELGDSALYFCASSHPTSGTSYEQYFGPGTRLTVT.